This T cell receptor beta chain was obtained from a study of a mutant IDH1 vaccine in newly diagnosed glioma. About the research overall: At weeks 1, 3, 5, 7, 11, 15, 19 and 23, patients received a vaccination, eight in all. Treated patients were around 62% male, about 40% female, mean age approximately 40 years. Radiotherapy, temozolomide, or both had been given previously, and both were given to most.

Repertoires were generated with immunoSEQ multiplex PCR, while TCRdb's copy carries only in-frame clones and drops some. The sample records about 64,000 clones, approximately 84% being singletons. CDR1 and CDR2 (germline): LNHDA, SQIVND (reference sequence). The CDR3 loop spans 17 amino acids. After removal of 8 bases from V and 4 bases from J, the junction contained 12 bases not matched to a gene. In the case of this clone: The target antigen is unknown.

As for time point: week 23, last vaccination. It was 300 ug of mutant IDH1 20-mer peptide that made up each vaccine dose, given with topical imiquimod. The chain is built from TRBV19 and TRBJ1-6, with 9 bases matching TRBD1. The clonotype was recovered from a man aged 25 to 40 with glioma. Source: PBMCs, taken from a glioma patient whose treatment included an IDH1 peptide vaccine. CDR3 sequence reads: CASSGTGMGAYNSPLHF. In DNA form, the CDR3 reads TGTGCCAGTTCCGGGACAGGGATGGGGGCTTATAATTCACCCCTCCACTTT.